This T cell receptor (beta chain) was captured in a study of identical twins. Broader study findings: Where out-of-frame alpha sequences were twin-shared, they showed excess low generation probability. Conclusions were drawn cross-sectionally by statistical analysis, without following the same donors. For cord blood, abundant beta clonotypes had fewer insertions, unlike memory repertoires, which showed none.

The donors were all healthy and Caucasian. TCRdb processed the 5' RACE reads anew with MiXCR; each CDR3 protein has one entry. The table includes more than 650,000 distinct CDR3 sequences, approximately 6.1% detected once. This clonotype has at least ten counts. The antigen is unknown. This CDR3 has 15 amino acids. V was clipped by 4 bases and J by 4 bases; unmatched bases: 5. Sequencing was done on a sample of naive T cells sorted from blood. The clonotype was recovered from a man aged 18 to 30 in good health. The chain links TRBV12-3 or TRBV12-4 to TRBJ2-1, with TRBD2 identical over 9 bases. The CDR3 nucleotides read TGTGCCAGCAGTTACGGACTAGCGCGTTACAATGAGCAGTTCTTC. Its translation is CASSYGLARYNEQFF.